The entry below gives a single T cell receptor beta chain sequence along with its context. The sample holds one count of this clonotype. The specificity of this receptor is unknown. The sample holds no much larger clone one base away, and base qualities are not on file. A single read constitutes weak evidence. The data originate from a study of CD8 T cells in Susac syndrome (dated by TCRdb to the late 2010s). Notes on the research overall: Repertoire sequencing was used to test whether CD8+ T cell activation and differentiation in Susac syndrome was antigen driven. CD8+ T cell repertoire clonality was compared between about a dozen healthy donors, approximately 14 Susac syndrome patients and approximately 15 multiple sclerosis patients. Study-level results and caveats: The number of individuals in the TCR sequencing and HLA analysis was recognized as being relatively small.

RNA was extracted using the RNeasy kit, and roughly 0.5 to 1 microgram was reverse transcribed with random hexamers. The immunoSEQ multiplex PCR assay, which covers 54 Vbeta and 13 Jbeta segments, was used to amplify TCR beta CDR3 regions. PCR amplification bias was corrected using a synthetic template baseline for primer optimization and computational correction. As for the authors' bioinformatics: Only productive sequences were kept, with reads annotated to V, D and J genes according to IMGT and analyzed in immunoSEQ Analyzer. To calculate clonality, Shannon entropy was normalized by log2 of the number of productive unique sequences and then subtracted from one. For each patient and control, public and private clones were evaluated among the 100 most prevalent clones. A clone was defined as Susac-specific if it was absent from the healthy and MS cohorts, from more than 850 published viral clones and from other ImmuneACCESS disease sequences. TCRdb reworked the public reads: Q25 trimming with fastp, MiXCR clone assembly, productive beta chains retained. Rows are combined by CDR3 protein, so each entry shows the most common genes and DNA. None of the V and J calls come from the authors' own analysis; TCRdb made them. The sample data list more than 55,000 distinct CDR3 sequences, and 95% of these were observed just once. The top ten constitute about 0.25% of the sample.

Peripheral blood CD8+ and CD4+ T cells from healthy donors, Susac syndrome patients and multiple sclerosis patients were profiled using high-throughput TCR beta sequencing. The healthy donors served as controls matched for age and sex. CD8+ TEMRA cells were enriched by FACS, while bulk CD8+ and CD4+ T cells were purified by magnetic negative isolation. Blood was collected in EDTA tubes and processed within 24 hours, with PBMCs isolated through density gradient centrifugation. PBMCs intended for TCR sequencing were cryopreserved in liquid nitrogen and were subsequently thawed in a 37 degrees C water bath. The sorted or isolated CD4+, CD8+ and CD8+ TEMRA cells reached a purity of at least 90%. The sequenced sample consisted of CD8+ T cells from PBMCs. The sequence was collected from a human donor in good health.

The DNA sequence reads TGTGCCAGTAGTACCTGGTTGATCCAGCATTTT. The encoded protein is CASSTWLIQHF. The rearranged segments are TRBV19 and TRBJ1-5; no D gene call is confident. Reading the germline V gene (reference sequence) gives CDR1 LNHDA and CDR2 SQIVND. Between the V and J ends, shortened by 4 bases and 12 bases respectively, the junction contains 10 bases. The CDR3 sequence holds 11 residues, the cysteine and phenylalanine included. Of the read, only the CDR3 DNA is kept; its 33 bases are in frame from base 1.